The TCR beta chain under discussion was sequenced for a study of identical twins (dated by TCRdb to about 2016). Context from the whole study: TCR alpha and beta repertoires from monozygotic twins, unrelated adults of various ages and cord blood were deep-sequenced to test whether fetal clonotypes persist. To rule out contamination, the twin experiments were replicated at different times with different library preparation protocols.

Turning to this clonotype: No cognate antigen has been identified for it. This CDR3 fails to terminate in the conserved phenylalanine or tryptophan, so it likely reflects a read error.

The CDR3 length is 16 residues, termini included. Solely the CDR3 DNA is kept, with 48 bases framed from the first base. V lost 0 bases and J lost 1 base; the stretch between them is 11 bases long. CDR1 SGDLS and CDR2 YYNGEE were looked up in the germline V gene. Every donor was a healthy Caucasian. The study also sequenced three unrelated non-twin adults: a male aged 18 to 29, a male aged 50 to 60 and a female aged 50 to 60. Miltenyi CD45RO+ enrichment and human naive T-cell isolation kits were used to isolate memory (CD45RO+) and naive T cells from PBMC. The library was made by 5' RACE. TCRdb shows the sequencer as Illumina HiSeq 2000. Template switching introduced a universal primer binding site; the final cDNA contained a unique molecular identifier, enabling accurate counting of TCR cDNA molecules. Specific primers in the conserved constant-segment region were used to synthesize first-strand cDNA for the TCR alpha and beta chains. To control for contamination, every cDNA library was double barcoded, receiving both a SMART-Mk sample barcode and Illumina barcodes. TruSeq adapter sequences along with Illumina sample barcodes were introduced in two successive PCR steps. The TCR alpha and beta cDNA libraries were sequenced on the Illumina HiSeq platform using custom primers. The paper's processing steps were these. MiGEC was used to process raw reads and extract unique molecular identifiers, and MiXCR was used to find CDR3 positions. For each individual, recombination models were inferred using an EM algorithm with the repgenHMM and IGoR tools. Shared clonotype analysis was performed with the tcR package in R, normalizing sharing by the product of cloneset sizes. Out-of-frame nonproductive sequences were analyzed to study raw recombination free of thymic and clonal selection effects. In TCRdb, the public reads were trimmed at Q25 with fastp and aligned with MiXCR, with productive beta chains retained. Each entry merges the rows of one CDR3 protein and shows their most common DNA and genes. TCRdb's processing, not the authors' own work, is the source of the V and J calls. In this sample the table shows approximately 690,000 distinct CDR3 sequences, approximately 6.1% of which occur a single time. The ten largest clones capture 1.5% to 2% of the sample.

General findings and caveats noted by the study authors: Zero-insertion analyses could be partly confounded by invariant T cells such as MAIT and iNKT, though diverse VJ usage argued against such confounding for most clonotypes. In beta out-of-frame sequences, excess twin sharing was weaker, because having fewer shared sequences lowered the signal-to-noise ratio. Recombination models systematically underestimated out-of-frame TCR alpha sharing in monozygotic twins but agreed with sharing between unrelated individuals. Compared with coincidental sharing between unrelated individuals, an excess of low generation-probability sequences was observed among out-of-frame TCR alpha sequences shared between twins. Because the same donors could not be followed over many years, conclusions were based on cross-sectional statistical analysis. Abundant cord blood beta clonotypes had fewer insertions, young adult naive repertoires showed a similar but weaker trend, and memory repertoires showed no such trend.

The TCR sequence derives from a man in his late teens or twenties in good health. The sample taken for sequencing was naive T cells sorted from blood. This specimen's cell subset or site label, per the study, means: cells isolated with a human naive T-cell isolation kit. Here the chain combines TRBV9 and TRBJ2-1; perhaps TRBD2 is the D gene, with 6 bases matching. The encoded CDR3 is CASSVGGGNSYNEQFC. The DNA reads TGTGCCAGCAGCGTAGGGGGCGGGAATTCCTACAATGAGCAGTTCTGC.